This T cell receptor (beta chain) was recorded in a study of post-analysis software for immune sequencing data. Whole-study context: Multiple sclerosis in the patients followed relapsing-remitting, secondary progressive and progressive-relapsing courses. Whole-study results and caveats: Five TRBV segments were significantly more frequent in patients than in controls. TRBV5-6, TRBV5-1 and TRBV20-1 were among these segments. F measure showed strong co-clustering of same-batch samples. Compared with controls, patients showed significantly lower normalized Chao1 diversity.

This clonotype was counted many times. Its antigen remains unknown. The authors incorporated unique molecular identifiers into the TCR beta cDNA libraries. TCRdb called the PCR reads again in MiXCR, with one record for every CDR3 protein. Of some 240,000 distinct CDR3 sequences in the sample, 35% to 40% were seen once. V lost 3 bases to trimming and J lost 7 bases, with 15 bases between them. Germline CDR1 reads SQVTM; CDR2 reads ANQGSEA. The CDR3 sequence is 14 residues long. The sample comprised blood. This clonotype originated in a girl under 18 with multiple sclerosis. The genes are TRBV29-1 and TRBJ2-2; D remains unclear. CDR3 nucleotide sequence: TGCAGCGTTGACGAAAGGACCTGGGGCGGGGAGCTGTTTTTT. As protein: CSVDERTWGGELFF.